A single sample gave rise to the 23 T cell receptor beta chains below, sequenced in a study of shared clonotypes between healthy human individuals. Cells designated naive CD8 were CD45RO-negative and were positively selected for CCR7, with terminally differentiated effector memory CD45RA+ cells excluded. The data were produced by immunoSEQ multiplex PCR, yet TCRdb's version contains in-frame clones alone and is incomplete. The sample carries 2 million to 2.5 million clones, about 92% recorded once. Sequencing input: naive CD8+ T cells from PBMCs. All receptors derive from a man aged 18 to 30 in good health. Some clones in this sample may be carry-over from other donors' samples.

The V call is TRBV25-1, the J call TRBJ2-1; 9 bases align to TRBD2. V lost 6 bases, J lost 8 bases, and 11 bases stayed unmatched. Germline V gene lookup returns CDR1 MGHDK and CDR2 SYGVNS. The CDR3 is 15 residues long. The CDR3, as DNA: TGTGCCAGCAGCCAGACTAGCGGTAATCGTCATGAGCAGTTCTTC. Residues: CASSQTSGNRHEQFF.

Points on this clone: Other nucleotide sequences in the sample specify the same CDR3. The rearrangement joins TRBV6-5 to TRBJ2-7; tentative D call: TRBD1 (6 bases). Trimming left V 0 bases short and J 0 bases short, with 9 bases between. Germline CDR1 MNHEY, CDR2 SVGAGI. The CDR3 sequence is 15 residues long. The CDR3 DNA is TGTGCCAGCAGTTACTCTCCGGACAGCTCCTACGAGCAGTACTTC. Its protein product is CASSYSPDSSYEQYF.

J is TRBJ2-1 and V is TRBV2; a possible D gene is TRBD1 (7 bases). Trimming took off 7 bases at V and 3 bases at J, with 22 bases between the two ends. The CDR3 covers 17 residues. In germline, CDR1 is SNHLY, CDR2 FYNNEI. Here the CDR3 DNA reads TGTGCCAGCAAGGGACAGACGTTTCAAGCGGGCTACAATGAGCAGTTCTTC. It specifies CASKGQTFQAGYNEQFF.

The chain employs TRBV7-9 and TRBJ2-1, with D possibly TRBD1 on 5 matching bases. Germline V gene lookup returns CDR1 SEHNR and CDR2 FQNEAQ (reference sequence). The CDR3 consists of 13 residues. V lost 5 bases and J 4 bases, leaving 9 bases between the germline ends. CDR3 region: CASSIKGYNEQFF. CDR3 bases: TGTGCCAGCAGCATAAAGGGGTACAATGAGCAGTTCTTC.

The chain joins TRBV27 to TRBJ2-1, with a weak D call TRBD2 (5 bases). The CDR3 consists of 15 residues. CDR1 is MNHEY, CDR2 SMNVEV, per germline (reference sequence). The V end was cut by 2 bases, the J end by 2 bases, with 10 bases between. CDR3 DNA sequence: TGTGCCAGCAGTTTAGACTATCCAGCCTACAATGAGCAGTTCTTC. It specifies CASSLDYPAYNEQFF.

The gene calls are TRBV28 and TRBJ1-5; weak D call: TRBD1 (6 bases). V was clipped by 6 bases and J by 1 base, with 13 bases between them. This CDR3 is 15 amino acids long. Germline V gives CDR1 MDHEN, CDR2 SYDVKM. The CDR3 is CASRSRTASNQPQHF. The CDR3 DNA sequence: TGTGCCAGCAGGTCCCGGACAGCAAGCAATCAGCCCCAGCATTTT.

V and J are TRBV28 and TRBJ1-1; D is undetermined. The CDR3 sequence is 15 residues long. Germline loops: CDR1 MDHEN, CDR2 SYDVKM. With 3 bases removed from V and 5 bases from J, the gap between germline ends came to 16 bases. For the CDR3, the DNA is TGTGCCAGCAGTTTGGGAGCTCCGGGTTGGACTGAAGCTTTCTTT. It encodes CASSLGAPGWTEAFF.

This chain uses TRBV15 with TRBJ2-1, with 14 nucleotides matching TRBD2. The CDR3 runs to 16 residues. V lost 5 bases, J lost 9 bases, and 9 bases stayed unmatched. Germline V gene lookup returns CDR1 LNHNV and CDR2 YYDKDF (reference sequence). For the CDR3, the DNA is TGTGCCACCAGCCGCGGGACTAGCGGGAGAAACACTGAGCAGTTCTTC. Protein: CATSRGTSGRNTEQFF.

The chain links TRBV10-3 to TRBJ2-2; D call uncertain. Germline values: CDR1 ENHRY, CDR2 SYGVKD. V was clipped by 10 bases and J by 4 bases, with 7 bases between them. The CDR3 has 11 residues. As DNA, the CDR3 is TGTGCCACCACGTCCACCGGGGAGCTGTTTTTT. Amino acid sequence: CATTSTGELFF.

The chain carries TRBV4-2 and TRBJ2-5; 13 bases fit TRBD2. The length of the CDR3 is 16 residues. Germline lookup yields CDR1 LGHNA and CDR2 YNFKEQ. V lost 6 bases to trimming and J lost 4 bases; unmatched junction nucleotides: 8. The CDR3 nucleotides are TGTGCCAGCAGTCCGATGGGACTAGCGGGATTAGAGACCCAGTACTTC. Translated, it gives CASSPMGLAGLETQYF.

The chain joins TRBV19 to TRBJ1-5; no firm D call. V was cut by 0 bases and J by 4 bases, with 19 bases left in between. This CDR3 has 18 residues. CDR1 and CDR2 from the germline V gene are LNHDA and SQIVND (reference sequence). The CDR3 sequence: CASSIDRAGALLNQPQHF. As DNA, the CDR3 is TGTGCCAGTAGTATAGATCGGGCAGGCGCCCTACTAAATCAGCCCCAGCATTTT.

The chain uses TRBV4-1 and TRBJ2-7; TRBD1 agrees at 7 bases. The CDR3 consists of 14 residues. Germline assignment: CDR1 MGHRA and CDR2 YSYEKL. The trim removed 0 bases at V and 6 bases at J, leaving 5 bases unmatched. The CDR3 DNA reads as TGCGCCAGCAGCCAAGATGAGGGGGCTCGCGAGCAGTACTTC. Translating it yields CASSQDEGAREQYF.

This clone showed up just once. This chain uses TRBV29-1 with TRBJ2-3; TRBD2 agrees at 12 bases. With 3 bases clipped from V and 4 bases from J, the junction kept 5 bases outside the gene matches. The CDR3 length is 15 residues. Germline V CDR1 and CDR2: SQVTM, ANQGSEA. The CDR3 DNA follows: TGCAGCGTTGACAGGACTAGCGGGAACGCAGATACGCAGTATTTT. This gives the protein CSVDRTSGNADTQYF.

CDR3 bases: TGTGCCAGCAGTCCCAGGTTTAGCGGAGTCTACGAGCAGTACTTC. Residues: CASSPRFSGVYEQYF. The chain uses TRBV27 and TRBJ2-7; maybe TRBD2 (6 bases). The germline CDR1 and CDR2 sequences are MNHEY and SMNVEV (reference sequence). The length of the CDR3 is 15 residues. The V and J ends lost 5 bases and 3 bases respectively, with 17 bases between them.

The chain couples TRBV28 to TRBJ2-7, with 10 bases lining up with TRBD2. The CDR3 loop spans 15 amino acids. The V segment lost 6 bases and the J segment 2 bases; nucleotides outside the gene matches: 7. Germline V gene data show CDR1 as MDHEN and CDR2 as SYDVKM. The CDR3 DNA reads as TGTGCCAGCAGCCGAGGACTAGCGGCCGCCTACGAGCAGTACTTC. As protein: CASSRGLAAAYEQYF. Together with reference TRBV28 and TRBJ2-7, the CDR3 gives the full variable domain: DVKVTQSSRYLVKRTGEKVFLECVQDMDHENMFWYRQDPGLGLRLIYFSYDVKMKEKGDIPEGYSVSREKKERFSLILESASTNQTSMYLCASSRGLAAAYEQYFGPGTRLTVT.

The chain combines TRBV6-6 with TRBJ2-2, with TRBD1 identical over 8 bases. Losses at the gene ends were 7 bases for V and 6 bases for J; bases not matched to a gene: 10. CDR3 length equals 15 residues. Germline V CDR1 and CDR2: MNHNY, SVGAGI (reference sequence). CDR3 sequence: CASNPWGRGPGELFF. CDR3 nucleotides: TGTGCCAGCAACCCCTGGGGCAGGGGGCCCGGGGAGCTGTTTTTT.

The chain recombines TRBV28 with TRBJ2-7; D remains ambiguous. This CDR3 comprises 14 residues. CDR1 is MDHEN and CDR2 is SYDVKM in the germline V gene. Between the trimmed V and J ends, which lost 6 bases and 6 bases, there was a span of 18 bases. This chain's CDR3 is CASSPAWWTGEQYF. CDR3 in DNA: TGTGCCAGCAGCCCAGCGTGGTGGACGGGCGAGCAGTACTTC.

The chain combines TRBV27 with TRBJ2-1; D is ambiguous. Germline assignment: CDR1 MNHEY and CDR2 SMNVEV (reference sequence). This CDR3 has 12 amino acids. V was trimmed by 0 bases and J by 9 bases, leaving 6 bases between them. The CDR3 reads CASSLSPTEQFF. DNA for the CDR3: TGTGCCAGCAGTTTATCTCCAACTGAGCAGTTCTTC.

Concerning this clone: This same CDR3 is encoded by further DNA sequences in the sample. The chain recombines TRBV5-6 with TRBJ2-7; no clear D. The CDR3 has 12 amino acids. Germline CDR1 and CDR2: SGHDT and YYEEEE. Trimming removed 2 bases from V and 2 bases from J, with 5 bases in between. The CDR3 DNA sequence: TGTGCCAGCAGCTTCCAGGCCTACGAGCAGTACTTC. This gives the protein CASSFQAYEQYF.

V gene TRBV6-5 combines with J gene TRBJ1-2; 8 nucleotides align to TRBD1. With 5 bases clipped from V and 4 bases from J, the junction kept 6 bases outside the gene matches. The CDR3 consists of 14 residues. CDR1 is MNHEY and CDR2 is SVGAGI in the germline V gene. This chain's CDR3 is CASSPGQGFYGYTF. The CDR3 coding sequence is TGTGCCAGCAGTCCCGGACAGGGCTTCTATGGCTACACCTTC.

The CDR3, as DNA: TGTGCCAGCAGTCAGGACAGGGTCGGCGAGACCCAGTACTTC. Translating gives CASSQDRVGETQYF. The gene calls are TRBV27 and TRBJ2-5; 8 bases align to TRBD1. The V gene end was trimmed by 5 bases and the J gene end by 5 bases; junction bases not matched to a gene: 7. The germline V gene has CDR1 MNHEY and CDR2 SMNVEV (reference sequence). The CDR3 sequence is 14 residues long.

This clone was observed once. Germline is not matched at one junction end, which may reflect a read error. The CDR3: CSVEDRIETGGNRVF. As DNA, the CDR3 is TGCAGCGTTGAAGATCGTATAGAGACAGGGGGGAATAGGGTTTTC. This chain links TRBV29-1 with TRBJ2-7, with TRBD1 matching over 9 bases. The CDR3 length is 15 residues. Germline V gene sequence: CDR1 SQVTM, CDR2 ANQGSEA.

This CDR3 is CASSPRQAPPGYTF. As DNA, the CDR3 is TGTGCCAGCAGTCCCAGACAGGCCCCACCCGGCTACACCTTC. V is TRBV5-4 and J is TRBJ1-2; weak D call: TRBD1 (6 bases). This CDR3 contains 14 residues. Germline assignment: CDR1 SGHNT and CDR2 YYREEE (reference sequence). The V end lost 5 bases, the J end lost 8 bases, and 19 bases lay between the germline ends.